These T cell receptor beta chains were read from a single sample in a study of neurological immune-mediated disorders. TCRdb independently ran MiXCR on the 5' RACE reads; one entry per CDR3 protein. The data contain fewer than 80,000 distinct CDR3 sequences, around 5.2% of them singletons. The sample comprised PBMCs. The receptors were gathered from a woman between 50 and 59 years old with multiple sclerosis. The CDR3 runs from the conserved cysteine through the conserved F or W. The D gene is left open where the match is weak. Where a row states a size, it is once, few, many or the class of an expanded clone; other rows omit it.

v_gene	j_gene	d_gene	abundance	CDR3nt	CDR3aa
TRBV3-1	TRBJ2-7	TRBD2	many	TGTGCCAGCAGCCAATCGCCTAGCGGGGGAGGCAACGAGCAGTACTTC	CASSQSPSGGGNEQYF
TRBV20-1	TRBJ2-3	-	many	TGCAGTGCAAACTCTGACAGCACAGATACGCAGTATTTT	CSANSDSTDTQYF
TRBV5-1	TRBJ2-7	-	-	TGCGCCAGCAGCCCGACTCGGGGGGCTCCCAACGAGCAGTACTTC	CASSPTRGAPNEQYF
TRBV7-9	TRBJ1-1	-	many	TGTGCCAGCAGCTTACTGGGGCTTGGTGAAGCTTTCTTT	CASSLLGLGEAFF
TRBV12-3/TRBV12-4	TRBJ1-4	-	many	TGTGCCAGCAGAGGAAATGAAAAACTGTTTTTT	CASRGNEKLFF
TRBV4-1	TRBJ1-4	TRBD1	many	TGCGCCAGCAGCCAGACCGGGACAGGGAATGAAAAACTGTTTTTT	CASSQTGTGNEKLFF
TRBV7-9	TRBJ2-7	-	many	TGTGCCAGCAGCTCACTGGGCGGCTACGAGCAGTACTTC	CASSSLGGYEQYF
TRBV5-1	TRBJ2-1	TRBD2	many	TGCGCCAGCACCAAGGAGACTAGCGGTTACAATGAGCAGTTCTTC	CASTKETSGYNEQFF
TRBV7-3	TRBJ2-5	-	many	TGTGCCAGCAGCTTAACGGGGGCGGGTGAGACCCAGTACTTC	CASSLTGAGETQYF
TRBV10-3	TRBJ1-5	TRBD1	many	TGTGCCATCAGGGCTGAACAGGGGGCGGGAAAGGGTCAGCCCCAGCATTTT	CAIRAEQGAGKGQPQHF
TRBV20-1	TRBJ1-5	-	few	TGCAGTGCTGAGGGGATGTCTGGTGCTCTGCCCCAGAATTTT	CSAEGMSGALPQNF
TRBV20-1	TRBJ2-3	-	few	TGCAGTGCTTATCGCCTGGGTGGGGGCACAGATACGCAGTATTTT	CSAYRLGGGTDTQYF
TRBV9	TRBJ1-5	-	many	TGTGCCAGCAGCGTAGATGGCCTTGAGCCCCAGCATTTT	CASSVDGLEPQHF
TRBV29-1	TRBJ1-5	-	-	TGCAGCGCCGGGCTAGGCAATCAGCCCCAGCATTTT	CSAGLGNQPQHF
TRBV6-2/TRBV6-3	TRBJ2-2	TRBD1	many	TGTGCCAGTCAAGGACAGGGTCCAAACGGGGAGCTGTTTTTT	CASQGQGPNGELFF